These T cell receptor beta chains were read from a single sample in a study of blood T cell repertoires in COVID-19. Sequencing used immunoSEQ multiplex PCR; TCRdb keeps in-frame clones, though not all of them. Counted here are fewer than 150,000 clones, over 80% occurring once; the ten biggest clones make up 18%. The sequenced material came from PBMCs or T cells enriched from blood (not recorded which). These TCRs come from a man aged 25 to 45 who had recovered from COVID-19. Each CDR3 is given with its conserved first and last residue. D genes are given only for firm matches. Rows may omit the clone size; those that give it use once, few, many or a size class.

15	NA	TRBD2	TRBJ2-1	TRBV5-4	CASSLGLAGYNEQFF	TGTGCCAGCAGCTTGGGACTAGCGGGGTACAATGAGCAGTTCTTC
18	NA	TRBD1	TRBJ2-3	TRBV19	CARGPGQGITPSTDTQYF	TGTGCCAGAGGACCGGGACAGGGGATTACCCCAAGCACAGATACGCAGTATTTT
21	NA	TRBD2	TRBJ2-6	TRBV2	CASTQFILAGGQSSGANVLTF	TGTGCCAGCACCCAATTCATACTAGCGGGGGGGCAAAGCTCTGGGGCCAACGTCCTGACTTTC
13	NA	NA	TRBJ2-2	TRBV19	CASSIDFSGELFF	TGTGCCAGTAGTATAGATTTCTCCGGGGAGCTGTTTTTT
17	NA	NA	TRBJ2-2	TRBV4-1	CASSQDSDSANTGELFF	TGCGCCAGCAGCCAAGATTCGGACAGCGCGAACACCGGGGAGCTGTTTTTT
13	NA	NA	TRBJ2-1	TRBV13	CASSLKLVGIQFF	TGTGCCAGCAGCTTAAAACTAGTCGGGATCCAGTTCTTC
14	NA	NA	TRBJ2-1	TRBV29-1	CSAPRGSSYNEQFF	TGCAGCGCTCCTAGGGGGAGCTCCTACAATGAGCAGTTCTTC
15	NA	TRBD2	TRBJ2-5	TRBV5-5	CASSKGLAGQETQYF	TGTGCCAGCAGCAAGGGACTAGCGGGGCAAGAGACCCAGTACTTC
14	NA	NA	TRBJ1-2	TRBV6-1	CATNAAALKRGYTF	TGTGCCACCAATGCAGCAGCACTCAAGCGAGGCTACACCTTC
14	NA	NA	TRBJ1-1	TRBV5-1	CASSSGSTNTEAFF	TGCGCCAGCAGCTCGGGAAGTACTAACACTGAAGCTTTCTTT
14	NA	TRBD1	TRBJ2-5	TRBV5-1	CASSLGQGKETQYF	TGCGCCAGCAGCTTGGGACAGGGAAAGGAGACCCAGTACTTC
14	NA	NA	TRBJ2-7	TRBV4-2	CASSREDASYEQYF	TGTGCCAGCAGCCGGGAGGACGCCTCCTACGAGCAGTACTTC
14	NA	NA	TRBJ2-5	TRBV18	CASSRQQNQETQYF	TGTGCCAGCTCACGACAGCAAAACCAAGAGACCCAGTACTTC
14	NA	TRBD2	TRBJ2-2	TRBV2	CASSWREVTGELFF	TGTGCCAGCTCGTGGCGGGAGGTTACCGGGGAGCTGTTTTTT
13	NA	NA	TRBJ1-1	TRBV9	CASSARQNTEAFF	TGTGCCAGCAGCGCGAGACAGAACACTGAAGCTTTCTTT
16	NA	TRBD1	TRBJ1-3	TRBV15	CATSRDRTGEGNTIYF	TGTGCCACCAGCAGAGACCGGACAGGGGAGGGAAACACCATATATTTT
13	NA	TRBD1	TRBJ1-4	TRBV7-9	CASSLEGQIKLFF	TGTGCCAGCAGCTTAGAGGGACAGATCAAACTGTTTTTT
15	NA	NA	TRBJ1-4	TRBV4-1	CASSLNQNSNEKLFF	TGCGCCAGCAGCCTAAACCAGAACAGTAATGAAAAACTGTTTTTT
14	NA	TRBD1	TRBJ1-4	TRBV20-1	CSASGGQGPGKLFF	TGCAGTGCTAGTGGCGGACAGGGCCCAGGGAAACTGTTTTTT
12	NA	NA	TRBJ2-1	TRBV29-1	CSVAQGGNEQFF	TGCAGCGTTGCACAGGGCGGCAATGAGCAGTTCTTC
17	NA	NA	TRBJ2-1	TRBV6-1	CASSVVFEGSSYNEQFF	TGTGCCAGCAGTGTAGTATTTGAGGGTAGCTCCTACAATGAGCAGTTCTTC
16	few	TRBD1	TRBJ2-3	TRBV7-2	CASSLIRTGSTDTQYF	TGTGCCAGCAGCCTAATTCGGACAGGGAGCACAGATACGCAGTATTTT
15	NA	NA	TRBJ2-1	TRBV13	CASSFWRGSDNEQFF	TGTGCCAGCAGCTTCTGGCGCGGTAGCGACAATGAGCAGTTCTTC
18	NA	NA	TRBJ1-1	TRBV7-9	CASSLGGWGPPSTLEAFF	TGTGCCAGCAGCTTAGGTGGATGGGGGCCGCCTTCGACCCTTGAAGCTTTCTTT
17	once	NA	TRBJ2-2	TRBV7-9	CASSLVGGGPPSGELFF	TGTGCCAGCAGCTTAGTCGGGGGAGGCCCTCCGTCCGGGGAGCTGTTTTTT
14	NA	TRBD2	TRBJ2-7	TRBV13	CASSRNLAVYEQYF	TGTGCCAGCAGCCGCAACCTAGCGGTCTACGAGCAGTACTTC
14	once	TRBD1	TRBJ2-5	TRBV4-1	CASSLHRGTETQYF	TGCGCCAGCAGCCTTCACAGGGGAACAGAGACCCAGTACTTC
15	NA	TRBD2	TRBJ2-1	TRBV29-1	CSVLELAGGGNEQFF	TGCAGCGTTCTTGAGCTAGCGGGGGGTGGCAATGAGCAGTTCTTC
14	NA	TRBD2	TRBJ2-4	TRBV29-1	CSGVASGSKNIQYF	TGCAGCGGGGTAGCGAGCGGGAGCAAAAACATTCAGTACTTC
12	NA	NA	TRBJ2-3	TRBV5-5	CASSYELDTQYF	TGTGCCAGCAGCTATGAGTTAGATACGCAGTATTTT
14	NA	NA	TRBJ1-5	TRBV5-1	CASSLGGSGQPQHF	TGCGCCAGCAGCTTGGGAGGGAGCGGTCAGCCCCAGCATTTT
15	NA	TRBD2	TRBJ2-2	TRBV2	CASGRTSGWTGELFF	TGTGCCAGCGGAAGAACTAGCGGGTGGACCGGGGAGCTGTTTTTT
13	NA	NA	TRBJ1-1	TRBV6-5	CASSSRENTEAFF	TGTGCCAGCTCCTCCCGGGAAAACACTGAAGCTTTCTTT
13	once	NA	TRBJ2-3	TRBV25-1	CASSDPGSDTQYF	TGTGCCAGCAGTGATCCGGGGTCAGATACGCAGTATTTT
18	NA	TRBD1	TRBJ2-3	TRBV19	CASSITGARGEWTDTQYF	TGTGCCAGTAGCATTACAGGGGCGAGGGGTGAGTGGACAGATACGCAGTATTTT
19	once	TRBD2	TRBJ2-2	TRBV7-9	CASSQKLAGDPSNTGELFF	TGTGCCAGCAGTCAGAAGTTAGCGGGAGATCCCTCGAACACCGGGGAGCTGTTTTTT
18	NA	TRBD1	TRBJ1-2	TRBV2	CASRELTGGAGANYGYTF	TGTGCCAGCAGGGAACTAACAGGGGGCGCAGGTGCGAACTATGGCTACACCTTC
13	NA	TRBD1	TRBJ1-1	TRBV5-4	CASSSGQGVEAFF	TGTGCCAGCAGCTCCGGACAGGGAGTTGAAGCTTTCTTT
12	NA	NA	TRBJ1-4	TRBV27	CASSSFNEKLFF	TGTGCCAGCAGTTCTTTTAATGAAAAACTGTTTTTT
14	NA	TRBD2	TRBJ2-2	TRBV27	CASSPSGGGGELFF	TGTGCCAGCAGCCCGTCGGGGGGGGGCGGGGAGCTGTTTTTT
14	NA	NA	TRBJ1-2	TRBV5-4	CASSLDRGTYGYTF	TGTGCCAGCAGCTTGGATCGGGGAACCTATGGCTACACCTTC
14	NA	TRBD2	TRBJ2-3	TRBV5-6	CASSPLAGEGTQYF	TGTGCCAGCAGTCCACTAGCGGGAGAGGGTACGCAGTATTTT
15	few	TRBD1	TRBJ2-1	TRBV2	CASSEAGQGQNEQFF	TGTGCCAGCAGTGAAGCGGGACAGGGGCAGAATGAGCAGTTCTTC
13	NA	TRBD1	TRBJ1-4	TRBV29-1	CSVQTGANEKLFF	TGCAGCGTCCAGACAGGGGCTAATGAAAAACTGTTTTTT
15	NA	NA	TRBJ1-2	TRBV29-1	CSVEGTDRANYGYTF	TGCAGCGTTGAAGGGACGGACAGAGCTAACTATGGCTACACCTTC
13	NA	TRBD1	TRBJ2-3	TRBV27	CASSSRQGETGYF	TGTGCCAGCAGTTCGAGACAGGGGGAAACGGGATATTTT
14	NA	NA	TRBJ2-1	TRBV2	CASSESGSPNEQFF	TGTGCCAGCAGTGAATCCGGGAGCCCCAATGAGCAGTTCTTC
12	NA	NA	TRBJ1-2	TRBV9	CASHGRVGGYTF	TGTGCCAGCCACGGGCGGGTCGGAGGCTACACCTTC
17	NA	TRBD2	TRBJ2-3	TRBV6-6	CASSPPWGRGGLDTQYF	TGTGCCAGCAGTCCCCCTTGGGGGCGGGGGGGCTTGGATACGCAGTATTTT
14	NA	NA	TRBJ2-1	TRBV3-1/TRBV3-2	CASSQRSGKNEQFF	TGTGCCAGCAGCCAAAGGTCAGGGAAGAATGAGCAGTTCTTC